This TCR beta chain is from a study of blood T cell repertoires in COVID-19. Study details: The United States, Italy and Spain supplied acute and convalescent COVID-19 samples. Sources were T cells, B-cell-depleted T cells, or PBMCs; the material itself was cDNA or gDNA.

In the original analysis: By means of reference gene primer amplification, nucleated cell counts were estimated. Assay used: immunoSEQ multiplex PCR; TCRdb lists only in-frame clones, some missing. V and J calls and clone size come straight from that table; D and trimming were deduced from the DNA. The sample lists 150,000 to 170,000 clones; roughly 80% were seen once. V trimming: 4 bases; J trimming: 1 base; junction bases outside the gene matches: 6. Germline V gives CDR1 LGHDT, CDR2 YNNKEL (reference sequence). This CDR3 region has 16 residues. This chain links TRBV3-1 (or the pseudogene TRBV3-2) with TRBJ2-2; 7 bases fit TRBD1. This TCR was sampled from a woman aged 55-69 years with acute or convalescent COVID-19. What was sequenced was peripheral blood. The CDR3 DNA is TGTGCCAGCAGCCCCCCGGGACAGATGAACACCGGGGAGCTGTTTTTT. It codes for CASSPPGQMNTGELFF.